Listed below are T cell receptor beta chains from one sample, sequenced in a study of control samples from healthy donors and cancer patients. TCRdb's copy holds only in-frame clones and misses some; the assay was immunoSEQ multiplex PCR. The sample includes about 160,000 clones, 92% of them seen just once. Source material: blood. The receptors derive from a woman aged 25-40 years in good health. Each CDR3 is given without its conserved first and last residue. Fields, in order: V gene, J gene, CDR3 protein.

v_call: TRBV3-1/TRBV3-2; j_call: TRBJ1-2; cdr3_aa: ASSQGRAKPGFFNYGYT
v_call: TRBV2; j_call: TRBJ2-5; cdr3_aa: ASSALLLDSQY
v_call: TRBV4-2; j_call: TRBJ2-1; cdr3_aa: ASSSGGTSAYNEQF
v_call: TRBV15; j_call: TRBJ1-1; cdr3_aa: ATSGRFDTEAF
v_call: TRBV7-8; j_call: TRBJ2-1; cdr3_aa: ASSPDGGIEQF
v_call: TRBV24-1; j_call: TRBJ2-1; cdr3_aa: ATKGSSYNEQF
v_call: TRBV9; j_call: TRBJ2-7; cdr3_aa: ASSVSGGIGYEQY
v_call: TRBV7-2; j_call: TRBJ1-2; cdr3_aa: ASSLGSGGGYT
v_call: TRBV3-1/TRBV3-2; j_call: TRBJ2-7; cdr3_aa: ASSQGGQASYEQY
v_call: TRBV9; j_call: TRBJ2-1; cdr3_aa: ASSVVTRMRNEQF
v_call: TRBV9; j_call: TRBJ1-5; cdr3_aa: ASSVGFPDQPQH
v_call: TRBV7-2; j_call: TRBJ2-2; cdr3_aa: ASSIQRGTGELF
v_call: TRBV7-3; j_call: TRBJ2-5; cdr3_aa: ASSLVHEETQY
v_call: TRBV9; j_call: TRBJ2-2; cdr3_aa: ASSVLVRGRDTGELF
v_call: TRBV6-6; j_call: TRBJ2-7; cdr3_aa: ASRGTSGRTYEQY
v_call: TRBV4-1; j_call: TRBJ2-3; cdr3_aa: ASSQQSGSADTQY
v_call: TRBV7-6; j_call: TRBJ2-1; cdr3_aa: ASSAALSNEQF
v_call: TRBV27; j_call: TRBJ1-5; cdr3_aa: ATPVWVVRPLSNQPQH
v_call: TRBV18; j_call: TRBJ2-1; cdr3_aa: ASSPPLWTAEQF
v_call: TRBV30; j_call: TRBJ2-1; cdr3_aa: AWSVRGYEQF
v_call: TRBV7-8; j_call: TRBJ1-4; cdr3_aa: ASSLFGRGIDEKLF
v_call: TRBV28; j_call: TRBJ2-2; cdr3_aa: ASSSSDRGHTGELF
v_call: TRBV5-1; j_call: TRBJ2-7; cdr3_aa: ASREFTGGYEQY
v_call: TRBV4-1; j_call: TRBJ2-4; cdr3_aa: ASNGGGNIQY